This T cell receptor (beta chain) stems from a study of blood T cell repertoires in COVID-19. The wider study: PBMCs, B-cell-depleted T cells, or T cells provided the cDNA or gDNA that made up the material.

Profiling relied on immunoSEQ multiplex PCR, and the TCRdb table lists in-frame clones only, not all of them. The sample contains about 140,000 clones, 65% to 85% of which appear only once. Per germline, CDR1 GTSNPN and CDR2 SVGIG (reference sequence). The V gene lost 3 bases and the J gene lost 8 bases, with 17 bases spanning the gap. CDR3 length equals 14 residues. The rearrangement links TRBV30 to TRBJ1-3; D remains unclear. The sequence came from a woman in her fifties or sixties with acute or convalescent COVID-19. The sample consisted of peripheral blood. CDR3 in amino acids: CAWSPPSGRDTIYF. In DNA, the CDR3 is TGTGCCTGGAGCCCCCCGAGTGGGCGCGACACCATATATTTT.